This T cell receptor (beta chain) is drawn from a study of PD-1 blockade in classical Hodgkin lymphoma. Study details: The patients were dosed with nivolumab 3 mg/kg, infused intravenously every 2 weeks.

CDR3 size: 13 residues. Germline-derived CDR1 and CDR2 are MNHNS and SASEGT. Trimming took 2 bases from V and 0 from J, leaving 4 bases between them. With no exception, relapse followed autologous stem cell transplantation in all patients, and brentuximab vedotin exposure varied. Profiled with immunoSEQ multiplex PCR; TCRdb holds only in-frame clones, not every one. The sample consists of tens of thousands of clones, approximately 89% of them appearing once. Source: peripheral blood mononuclear cells (PBMCs), taken before the second cycle of nivolumab. The chain uses TRBV6-1 and TRBJ1-1; D is unclear. The sequence was obtained from a human donor with classical Hodgkin lymphoma. CDR3 amino acids: CASSEMMNTEAFF. The CDR3 DNA reads as TGTGCCAGCAGTGAAATGATGAACACTGAAGCTTTCTTT.